This T cell receptor beta chain came from a study of blood T cells in healthy people across ages. This clonotype was seen at least ten times. What it binds is unknown. The authors ran a second PCR of roughly 6 to 12 cycles using a sample-barcoded 5' primer and a J-beta primer mix. TCRdb processed the 5' RACE reads anew with MiXCR; each CDR3 protein has one entry. The repertoire includes more than 650,000 distinct CDR3 sequences, around 25% of them detected once, and 2.5% to 3.5% sits in the top ten. Findings of the study overall: The recorded TCR beta diversity per million T cells decreased in a roughly linear manner with age. Long-lived donors had more naive CD4+ cells and higher diversity than aged donors.

Trimming cost V 5 bases and J 5 bases, with 12 bases left between them. There are 13 residues in the CDR3. CDR1 SEHNR and CDR2 FQNEAQ come from the germline V gene (reference sequence). The same sample was also used in a study of T cells of mothers and their children. This second study notes: Per child, 2.5 million to 3 million TCR beta CDR3 reads were obtained, against over 9 million per mother.

The J gene is TRBJ2-5, the V gene TRBV7-9; a weak D match, TRBD1 (5 bases). The sequence was collected from a boy aged 5-17 years in good health. The sequencing input was blood. The CDR3 loop is CASSPRARETQYF. The CDR3 coding sequence is TGTGCCAGCAGCCCCAGGGCAAGGGAGACCCAGTACTTC.